This T cell receptor (beta chain) was identified in a study of blood T cells in healthy people across ages. The CDR3 runs 20 residues. The germline gives CDR1 LNHDA, CDR2 SQIVND (reference sequence). Trimming took 8 bases from V and 0 from J, leaving 29 bases between them. Study-level results: Diversity of TCR beta per million T cells declined in a roughly linear way with age. The study found more naive CD4+ cells and higher diversity in long-lived than aged donors.

Primers used in a second PCR of about 6 to 12 cycles were a sample-barcoded 5' primer and a J-beta primer mix. Each cDNA was tagged by a template-switch adaptor containing 12 random nucleotides. TCRdb ran MiXCR on the 5' RACE reads and lists one entry per CDR3 protein. The sample holds about 1,500,000 distinct CDR3 sequences, 28% seen once. Concerning this clonotype itself: Its antigen is not identified.

This TCR was recovered from a woman aged 25 to 39 in good health. The sample consisted of blood. The chain couples TRBV19 to TRBJ2-4; D unresolved. The CDR3 is CASFVATCRFLGLAKNIQYF. In nucleotides, the CDR3 is TGTGCCAGTTTCGTGGCGACTTGTAGATTTCTAGGGTTAGCCAAAAACATTCAGTACTTC.